The following is a T cell receptor beta chain sequence with its context. No antigen is known for it. This record comes from a study of shared clonotypes between healthy human individuals. Findings and limits, study-wide: The study's rarefaction showed incomplete sorted-subset sequencing despite large depth.

Germline values: CDR1 LNHDA, CDR2 SQIVND (reference sequence). The ends were cut back, 3 bases at V and 2 bases at J, with 13 bases in the middle. There are 15 residues in the CDR3. Repertoires were generated with immunoSEQ multiplex PCR, while TCRdb's copy carries only in-frame clones and drops some. The data hold millions of clones, with around 95% observed a single time. The sample comprised naive CD4+ T cells sorted from blood. Subset of the sample: CD45RA+ positively selected. The V call is TRBV19, the J call TRBJ2-5; the D gene is possibly TRBD1 (6 bases). The source is a man between 18 and 35 years old in good health. CDR3 nucleotides: TGTGCCAGTAGTATGTACTCAAGGGGGCAAGAGACCCAGTACTTC. Its translation: CASSMYSRGQETQYF.